Listed here are 17 T cell receptor beta chains from one sample, sequenced in a study of regulatory T cells in long-lasting Graves disease. Relying on iRepertoire HTBI primers and Arm-PCR of CDR3 regions, the team built TCR beta libraries. TCRdb reanalysed the multiplex PCR reads using MiXCR and keeps one entry per CDR3 protein. The profile shows roughly 410,000 distinct CDR3 sequences, over 14% of them singletons. Regarding time point: newly diagnosed GD, antithyroid drugs for less than 3 months. Extracted PBMC RNA gave rise to the TCR library. These records were also assigned to another study, of T cells in Graves' hyperthyroidism and ophthalmopathy.

The source was peripheral blood mononuclear cells (PBMCs), collected at new diagnosis, from a patient treated with antithyroid drugs. The source is a woman between 35 and 50 years old with Graves disease.

V usage is TRBV30 and J usage is TRBJ1-3, with D perhaps TRBD1 (5 bases). Trimming removed 1 base at V and 2 bases at J, with 6 bases between. The CDR3 totals 13 residues. From germline, CDR1 is GTSNPN and CDR2 SVGIG (reference sequence). This CDR3 reads CAWSGTTGNTIYF. CDR3 bases: TGTGCCTGGAGTGGGACAACTGGAAACACCATATATTTT.

Turning to this clonotype: A much larger clone differs from this one at a single base, so this may be a read error. J is TRBJ2-7 and V is TRBV28; a weak D match, TRBD2 (5 bases). Germline CDR1 is MDHEN and CDR2 is SYDVKM. This CDR3 spans 13 amino acids. This CDR3 is CASRLVNDYERYF. The CDR3 bases are TGTGCCAGCAGACTAGTAAATGACTACGAGCGGTACTTC.

The table lists this clonotype with a few counts. The V gene is TRBV28, the J gene TRBJ2-7, with 8 bases lining up with TRBD1. Germline loops: CDR1 MDHEN, CDR2 SYDVKM. The length of the CDR3 is 13 residues. Trimming took 3 bases from V and 9 from J; bases not matched to a gene: 7. The DNA for the CDR3 is TGTGCCAGCAGTTTTCAGGGGGCGGGTAGGCAGTACTTC. Protein product: CASSFQGAGRQYF.

This clonotype was counted at least ten times. The V call is TRBV5-1, the J call TRBJ1-4, with TRBD1 matching over 8 bases. Germline CDR1 and CDR2: SGHRS and YFSETQ. J gave up 8 bases and V 4 bases, and 7 bases lay outside the gene matches. The CDR3 covers 14 residues. CDR3 nucleotides: TGCGCCAGCAGCCTACGGACAGGGAAAGAAAAACTGTTTTTT. Amino acid sequence: CASSLRTGKEKLFF.

Concerning this clonotype: This may stem from a read error, because a much larger clone lies one nucleotide away. The rearrangement joins TRBV30 to TRBJ2-2; D gene uncertain. The V end was cut by 5 bases, the J end by 4 bases, with 14 bases between. Germline CDR1 GTSNPN, CDR2 SVGIG (reference sequence). This CDR3 has 14 residues. CDR3 nucleotide sequence: TGTGCCTGGTGTACGGCAGGCCTCACCGGGGAGCTGTTTTTT. The encoded protein is CAWCTAGLTGELFF.

V usage is TRBV29-1 and J usage is TRBJ2-2, with D unresolved. From germline, CDR1 is SQVTM and CDR2 ANQGSEA. The CDR3 covers 12 residues. Trimming pared 3 bases from V and 6 bases from J, leaving 8 bases between. In DNA form, the CDR3 reads TGCAGCGTTGAGAAGGGTTCCGGGGAGCTGTTTTTT. Residues: CSVEKGSGELFF.

Ten or more counts support this clonotype. V gene TRBV7-2 combines with J gene TRBJ2-1; 9 nucleotides match TRBD2. This CDR3 is 17 amino acids long. Germline CDR1 and CDR2: SGHTA and FQGNSA. J was trimmed by 10 bases and V by 1 base; bases with no gene match: 14. Here the CDR3 reads CASSLDAGGSFFGEQFF. The CDR3 bases are TGTGCCAGCAGCTTAGACGCGGGAGGGTCCTTTTTTGGGGAGCAGTTCTTC.

This clonotype was seen repeatedly, ten times or more. The V and J genes are TRBV7-2 and TRBJ1-1, with D perhaps TRBD1 (6 bases). The germline gives CDR1 SGHTA, CDR2 FQGNSA. Trimming pared 4 bases from V and 4 bases from J, leaving 16 bases between. The CDR3 has 15 residues. The DNA of the CDR3 is TGTGCCAGCAGCTCGAGTGGCAGGGGAATCACTGAAGCTTTCTTT. Its protein product is CASSSSGRGITEAFF.

This clonotype was detected a few times. A much larger clone lies one base from this, so it may be a read error. This CDR3 fails to terminate in the conserved phenylalanine or tryptophan, so it likely reflects a read error. The J gene is TRBJ1-2, the V gene TRBV28; no definite D call. The V gene's germline CDR1 is MDHEN and CDR2 SYDVKM. The V end was cut by 1 base, the J end by 2 bases, with 5 bases between. There are 13 residues in the CDR3. The CDR3 region is CASSLYINYGYTS. CDR3 nucleotide sequence: TGTGCCAGCAGTTTATACATAAACTATGGCTACACCTCC.

The chain employs TRBV11-2 and TRBJ2-7, with 7 bases aligning to TRBD1. Germline loops: CDR1 SGHAT, CDR2 FQNNGV. The CDR3 is 14 amino acids. V lost 2 bases to trimming and J lost 2 bases; unmatched junction nucleotides: 3. CDR3 in DNA: TGTGCCAGCAGCTTATTGCAGGGGGCCTACGAGCAGTACGTC. Encoded protein: CASSLLQGAYEQYV.

A remark on this clonotype: This sequence is one base from a far larger clone and is likely a read error. The chain couples TRBV14 to TRBJ2-7; 12 bases are shared with TRBD1. This CDR3 is built from 14 residues. Per the germline V gene, CDR1 is SGHDN and CDR2 is FVKESK. V shed 4 bases and J 5 bases; nucleotides not matched to a gene: 3. The CDR3 bases are TGTGCCAGCAGCCCGGGACAGGGGGCCCACGAGCAGTACTTC. Residues: CASSPGQGAHEQYF.

This clonotype was observed a few times. The rearrangement joins TRBV11-2 to TRBJ2-6; tentatively, D is TRBD2 (5 bases). The CDR3 loop spans 19 amino acids. The germline V gene encodes CDR1 SGHAT and CDR2 FQNNGV. V was pared by 1 base and J by 0 bases, with 16 bases between. The CDR3 DNA follows: TGTGCCAGCAGCTTAGGCGGGTCGGGGTTCCGCTCTGGGGCCAACGTCCTGACTTTC. Translated: CASSLGGSGFRSGANVLTF. The entire variable domain, with the rest obtained from reference TRBV11-2 and TRBJ2-6, is as follows: EAGVAQSPRYKIIEKRQSVAFWCNPISGHATLYWYQQILGQGPKLLIQFQNNGVVDDSQLPKDRFSAERLKGVDSTLKIQPAKLEDSAVYLCASSLGGSGFRSGANVLTFGAGSRLTVL.

The chain joins TRBV19 to TRBJ2-1; D remains ambiguous. Trimming removed 7 bases at V and 3 bases at J, with 13 bases between. Germline V gene data show CDR1 as LNHDA and CDR2 as SQIVND (reference sequence). This CDR3 has 14 amino acids. The CDR3 loop is CASMSGTLYNEQFF. As DNA, the CDR3 is TGTGCCAGTATGTCGGGTACTCTCTACAATGAGCAGTTCTTC.

A few counts support this clonotype. This rearrangement joins TRBV19 to TRBJ2-7; TRBD1 aligns across 8 bases. The CDR3 length is 14 residues. The trim removed 4 bases at V and 3 bases at J, leaving 5 bases unmatched. Germline V gene sequence: CDR1 LNHDA, CDR2 SQIVND (reference sequence). CDR3 loop: CASSRDRQGYEQYF. The CDR3 region has the DNA TGTGCCAGTAGTAGGGACAGGCAAGGCTACGAGCAGTACTTC. Full variable domain (remainder filled in from reference TRBV19 and TRBJ2-7): DGGITQSPKYLFRKEGQNVTLSCEQNLNHDAMYWYRQDPGQGLRLIYYSQIVNDFQKGDIAEGYSVSREKKESFPLTVTSAQKNPTAFYLCASSRDRQGYEQYFGPGTRLTVT.

The V and J genes are TRBV7-9 and TRBJ2-7; D perhaps matches TRBD1 (5 bases). Germline CDR1 reads SEHNR; CDR2 reads FQNEAQ (reference sequence). Trimming cost V 2 bases and J 11 bases, with 10 bases left between them. The CDR3 extends over 11 amino acids. The CDR3 sequence: CASSLQGGKYF. CDR3 bases: TGTGCCAGCAGCTTACAGGGTGGGAAGTACTTC.

This clonotype was seen repeatedly, ten times or more. The chain combines TRBV18 with TRBJ1-1, with D possibly TRBD1 on 5 matching bases. Germline CDR1 reads KGHSH; CDR2 reads LQKENI. The CDR3 consists of 15 residues. V was clipped by 6 bases and J by 4 bases, with 18 bases between them. The CDR3 loop is CASSEGLQIFTEAFF. The CDR3 DNA sequence: TGTGCCAGCTCGGAGGGGCTACAAATCTTCACTGAAGCTTTCTTT.

The V gene is TRBV5-1, the J gene TRBJ2-1, with D hard to call. V lost 0 bases, J lost 4 bases, and 14 bases lay in between. This CDR3 comprises 16 residues. CDR1 and CDR2 from the germline V gene are SGHRS and YFSETQ. CDR3 sequence (DNA): TGCGCCAGCAGCTTGGGGGCCCTGGCTCGGTACAATGAGCAGTTCTTC. It translates to CASSLGALARYNEQFF.